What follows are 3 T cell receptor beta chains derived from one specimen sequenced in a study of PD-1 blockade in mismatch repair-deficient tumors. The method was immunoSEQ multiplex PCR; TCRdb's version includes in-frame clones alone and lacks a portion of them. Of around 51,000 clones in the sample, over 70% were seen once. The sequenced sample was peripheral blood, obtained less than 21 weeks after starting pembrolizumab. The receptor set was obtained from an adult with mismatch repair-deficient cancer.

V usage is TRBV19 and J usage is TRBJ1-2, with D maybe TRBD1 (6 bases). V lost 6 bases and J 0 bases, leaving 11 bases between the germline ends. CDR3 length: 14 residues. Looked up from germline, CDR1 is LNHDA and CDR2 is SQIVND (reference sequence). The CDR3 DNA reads TGTGCCAGTAGGGGGACACAGTCTAACTATGGCTACACCTTC. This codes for CASRGTQSNYGYTF.

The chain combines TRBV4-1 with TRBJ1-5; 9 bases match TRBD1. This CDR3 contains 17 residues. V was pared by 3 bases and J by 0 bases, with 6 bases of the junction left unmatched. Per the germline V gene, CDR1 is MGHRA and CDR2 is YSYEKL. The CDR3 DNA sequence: TGCGCCAGCAGCCACAGGGACAGGGCGTATAGCAATCAGCCCCAGCATTTT. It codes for CASSHRDRAYSNQPQHF.

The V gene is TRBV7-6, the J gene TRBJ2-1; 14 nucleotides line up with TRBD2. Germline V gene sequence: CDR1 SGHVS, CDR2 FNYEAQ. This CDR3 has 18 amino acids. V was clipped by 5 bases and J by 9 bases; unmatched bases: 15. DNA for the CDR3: TGTGCCAGCAGCCTTTTTACACCGGGACTAGCGGGAGCCGGTGAGCAGTTCTTC. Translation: CASSLFTPGLAGAGEQFF.